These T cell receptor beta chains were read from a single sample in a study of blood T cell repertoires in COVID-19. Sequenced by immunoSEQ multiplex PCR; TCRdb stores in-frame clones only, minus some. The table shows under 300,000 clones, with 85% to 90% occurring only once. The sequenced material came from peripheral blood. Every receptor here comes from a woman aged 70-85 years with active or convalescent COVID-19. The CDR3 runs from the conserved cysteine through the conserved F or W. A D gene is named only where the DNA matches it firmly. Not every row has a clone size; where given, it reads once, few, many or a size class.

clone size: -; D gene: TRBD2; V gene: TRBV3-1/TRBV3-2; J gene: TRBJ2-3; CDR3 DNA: TGTGCCAGCAGCCACTGGCGGGGGAGCACAGATACGCAGTATTTT; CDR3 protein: CASSHWRGSTDTQYF
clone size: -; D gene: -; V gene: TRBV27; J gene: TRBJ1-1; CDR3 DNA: TGTGCCAGCAGGTGGAGGGGAGTAGACACTGAAGCTTTCTTT; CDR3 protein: CASRWRGVDTEAFF
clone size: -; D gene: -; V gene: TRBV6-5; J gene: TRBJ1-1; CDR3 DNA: TGTGCCAGCGGGACACGGACCAACCTAGGGAGCGCTTTCTTT; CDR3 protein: CASGTRTNLGSAFF
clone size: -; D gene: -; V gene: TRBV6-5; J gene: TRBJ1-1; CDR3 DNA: TGTGCCAGCAGTTGGGAGGGAATGAACACTGAAGCTTTCTTT; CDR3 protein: CASSWEGMNTEAFF
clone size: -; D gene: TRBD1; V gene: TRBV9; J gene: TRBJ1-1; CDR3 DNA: TGTGCCAGCAGTCAGGGACAGAGGAGGAACACTGAAGCTTTCTTT; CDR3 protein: CASSQGQRRNTEAFF
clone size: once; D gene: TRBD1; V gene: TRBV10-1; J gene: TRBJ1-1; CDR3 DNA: TGCGCCAGCAGTGAGCCCGACAGGGGCGACATGAACACTGAAGCTTTCTTT; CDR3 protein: CASSEPDRGDMNTEAFF
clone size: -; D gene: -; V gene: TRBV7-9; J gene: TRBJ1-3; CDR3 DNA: TGTGCCAGCAGCTTAGCTTTGAACAGGGAAAACACCATATATTTT; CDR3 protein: CASSLALNRENTIYF
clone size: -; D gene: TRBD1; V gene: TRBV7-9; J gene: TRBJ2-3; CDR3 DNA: TGTGCCAGCAGCTTTGGGACAGGGACAGCCGCAGATACGCAGTATTTT; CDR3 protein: CASSFGTGTAADTQYF
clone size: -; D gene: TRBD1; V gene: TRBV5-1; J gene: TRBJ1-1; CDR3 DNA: TGCGCCAGCAGCCCTGACAGGGTCACTGAAGCTTTCTTT; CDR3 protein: CASSPDRVTEAFF
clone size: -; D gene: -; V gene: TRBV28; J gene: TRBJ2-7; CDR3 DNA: TGTGCCAGCAGCACCCTTCGGAGTGAGCAGTACTTC; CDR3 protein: CASSTLRSEQYF
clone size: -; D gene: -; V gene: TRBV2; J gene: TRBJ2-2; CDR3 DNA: TGTGCCAGCAGCCTTTTTAGAGACACCGGGGAGCTGTTTTTT; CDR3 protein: CASSLFRDTGELFF
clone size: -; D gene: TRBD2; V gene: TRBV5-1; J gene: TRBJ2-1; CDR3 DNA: TGCGCCAGCAAGACATCTAGCGGGGGGTTCAATGAGCAGTTCTTC; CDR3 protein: CASKTSSGGFNEQFF
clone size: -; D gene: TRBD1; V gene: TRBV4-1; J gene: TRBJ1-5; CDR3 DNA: TGCGCCAGCAGCCCTCGGGACAGTAGCAATCAGCCCCAGCATTTT; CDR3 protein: CASSPRDSSNQPQHF
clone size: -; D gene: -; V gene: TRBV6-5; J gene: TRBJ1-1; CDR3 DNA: TGTGCCAGCAGTAGGAGGTGGAGCACTGAAGCTTTCTTT; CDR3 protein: CASSRRWSTEAFF
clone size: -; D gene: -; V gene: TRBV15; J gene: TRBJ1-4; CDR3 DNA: TGTGCCACCAGCAGAGCCCCCCTCGTAACTAATGAAAAACTGTTTTTT; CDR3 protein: CATSRAPLVTNEKLFF
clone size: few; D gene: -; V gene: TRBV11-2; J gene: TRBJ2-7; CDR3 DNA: TGTGCCAGCTGCCCCCAAACAGGCTACGAGCAGTACTTC; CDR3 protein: CASCPQTGYEQYF
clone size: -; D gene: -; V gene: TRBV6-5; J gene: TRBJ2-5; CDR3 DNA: TGTGCCAGCAGTTACTCGACCGGGGGGCATTCAGAGACCCAGTACTTC; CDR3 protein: CASSYSTGGHSETQYF
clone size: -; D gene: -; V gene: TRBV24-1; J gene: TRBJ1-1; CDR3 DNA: TGTGCCACTCAAAGGGGGAACACTGAAGCTTTCTTT; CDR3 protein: CATQRGNTEAFF
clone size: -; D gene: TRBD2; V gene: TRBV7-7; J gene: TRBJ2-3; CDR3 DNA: TGTGCTAGCAGCTTGGAGGGACTAGCGGGGGGGCCAGATACGCAGTATTTT; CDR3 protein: CASSLEGLAGGPDTQYF
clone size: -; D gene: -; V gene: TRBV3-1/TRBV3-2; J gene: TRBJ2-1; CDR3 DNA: TGTGCCAGCGGTCCGATGGCGGCCGCGGCACGGAGACACAATGAGCAGTTCTTC; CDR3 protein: CASGPMAAAARRHNEQFF
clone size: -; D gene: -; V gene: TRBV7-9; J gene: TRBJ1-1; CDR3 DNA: TGTGCCAGCAGCCTTGTCTCTGGCGCTTTCTTT; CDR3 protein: CASSLVSGAFF
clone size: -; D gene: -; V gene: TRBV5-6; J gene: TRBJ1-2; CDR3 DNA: TGTGCCAGCAGCAACCGGGACATGACCTTTTTACTATGGGGCTACACCTTC; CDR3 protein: CASSNRDMTFLLWGYTF
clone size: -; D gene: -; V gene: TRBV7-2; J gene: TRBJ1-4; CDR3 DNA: TGTGCCAGCAGTCCCCAGTGGGGCACCCGGGCTGAAAAACTGTTTTTT; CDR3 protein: CASSPQWGTRAEKLFF
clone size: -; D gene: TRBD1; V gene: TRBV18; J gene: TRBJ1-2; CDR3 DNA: TGTGCCAGCTCACAGGGGGCGGAGGGCTACACCTTC; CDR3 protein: CASSQGAEGYTF